What follows is one TCR beta chain and its context. The antigen remains unidentified. The CDR3 length is 17 residues. Per germline, CDR1 LGHNA and CDR2 YSLEER. V was pared by 0 bases and J by 2 bases, with 14 bases between. The data derive from a study of T-cell memory formation after mild COVID-19. Study-wide points: Pre-infection memory held some responding clones, suggesting pre-existing cross-reactive T cells responded. Still unconfirmed is whether the second-wave clones peaking on day 37 recognized SARS-CoV-2.

5'RACE primed at constant segments yielded TCR alpha and TCR beta cDNA libraries bearing sample barcodes and UMIs. TCRdb reprocessed the 5' RACE reads via MiXCR and lists one record per CDR3 protein. In the table there are some 340,000 distinct CDR3 sequences, about an eighth of which are singletons. The gene calls are TRBV4-3 and TRBJ1-5, with unresolved D. The sequence was collected from a man between 18 and 35 years old who had mild COVID-19 (a few samples of this study predate the infection). Cell type and time point are not known. Sequencing used PBMCs or a T cell subset sorted from them (not recorded which). The CDR3 loop is CASSQDSTAAGNQPQHF. In DNA form, the CDR3 reads TGCGCCAGCAGCCAAGATAGTACCGCGGCAGGCAATCAGCCCCAGCATTTT.